This TCR beta chain was captured by sequencing in a study of human T cells and chemical hapten exposure. Stated time point: pre-sensitization, week 0. As to treatment: therapeutic diphenylcyclopropenone sensitization with weekly scalp DPC. The sample holds a few counts of this clonotype. Its antigen is as yet unknown. Study-wide results and caveats: Donors' alopecia may make their immune response differ from healthy people's. Among TCRs, those above 1 in 1000 frequency were unaffected by DPC sensitization. Significantly greater numbers of large CDR3 similarity clusters came from expanded TCRs than from controls.

Original methodology: Some 100,000 TCRs per sample was the median, with a range of roughly 23,224 to 690,600. From the RACE reads, TCRdb called clonotypes with MiXCR, one entry per CDR3 protein. The V and J calls follow TCRdb's processing rather than the paper's. This sample has more than 250,000 distinct CDR3 sequences; approximately 8.6% occur once, and the top ten carry 2% to 2.5%. CDR3 length equals 17 residues. V was clipped by 6 bases and J by 5 bases; unmatched bases: 13. Germline loops: CDR1 MNHEY, CDR2 SVGAGI. The V call is TRBV6-5, the J call TRBJ2-2; 9 bases are a match to TRBD2. The sample in question was whole blood, obtained in connection with sensitization to the hapten diphenylcyclopropenone (DPC). The origin of this receptor is a woman aged 40 to 50 with alopecia areata. Some clones in this sample may be carry-over from other donors' samples. CDR3 sequence (DNA): TGTGCCAGCAGAACAATAGCGGGAGTTGGGACAACCGGGGAGCTGTTTTTT. This translates into CASRTIAGVGTTGELFF.